This TCR beta chain was recovered during a study of blood T cell repertoires in COVID-19. CDR3 length equals 14 residues. J was trimmed by 2 bases and V by 8 bases; bases with no gene match: 9. Per germline, CDR1 SGHRS and CDR2 YFSETQ. TCRdb keeps only in-frame clones here, not all; method: immunoSEQ multiplex PCR. The data show about 160,000 clones, with roughly four fifths seen just once and roughly 15% held by the top ten. The chain joins TRBV5-1 to TRBJ2-5, with 7 bases identical to TRBD1. The sample was peripheral blood. This clonotype was sampled from a human donor with acute or convalescent COVID-19. The donor label of this sample is uncertain. CDR3 region: CASYPLGQQETQYF. The CDR3, as DNA: TGCGCCAGTTACCCCCTGGGACAGCAAGAGACCCAGTACTTC.